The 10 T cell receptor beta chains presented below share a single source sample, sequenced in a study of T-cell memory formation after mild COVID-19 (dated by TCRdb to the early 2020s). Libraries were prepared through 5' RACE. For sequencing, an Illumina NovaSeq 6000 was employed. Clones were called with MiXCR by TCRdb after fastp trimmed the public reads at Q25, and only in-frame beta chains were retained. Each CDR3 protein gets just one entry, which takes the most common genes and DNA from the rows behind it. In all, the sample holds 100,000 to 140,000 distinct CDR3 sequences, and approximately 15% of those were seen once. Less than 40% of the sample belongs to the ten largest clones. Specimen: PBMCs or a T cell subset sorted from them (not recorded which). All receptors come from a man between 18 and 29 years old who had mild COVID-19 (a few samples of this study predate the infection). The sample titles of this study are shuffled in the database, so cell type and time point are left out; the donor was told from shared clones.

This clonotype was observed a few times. CDR3 protein: CASSLALAGNTGELFF. CDR3 sequence (DNA): TGTGCCAGCAGCTTGGCGCTAGCGGGGAACACCGGGGAGCTGTTTTTT. The chain uses TRBV5-6 and TRBJ2-2; 8 bases line up with TRBD2. V lost 0 bases to trimming and J lost 1 base; unmatched junction nucleotides: 2. The CDR3 is made up of 16 amino acids. Germline CDR1 is SGHDT and CDR2 is YYEEEE.

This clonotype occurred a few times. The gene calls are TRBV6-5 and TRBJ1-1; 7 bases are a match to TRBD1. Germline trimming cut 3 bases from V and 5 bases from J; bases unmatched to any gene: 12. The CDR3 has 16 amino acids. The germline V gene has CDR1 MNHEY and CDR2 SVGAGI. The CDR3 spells CASSYRQGPGGTEAFF. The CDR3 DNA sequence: TGTGCCAGCAGTTATCGACAGGGCCCCGGGGGGACTGAAGCTTTCTTT.

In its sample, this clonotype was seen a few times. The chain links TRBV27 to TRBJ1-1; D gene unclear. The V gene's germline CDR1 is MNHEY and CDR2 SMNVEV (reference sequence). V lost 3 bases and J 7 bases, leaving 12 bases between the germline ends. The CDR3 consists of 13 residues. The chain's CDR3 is CASSFAAKREAFF. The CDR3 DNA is TGTGCCAGCAGTTTTGCAGCCAAACGTGAAGCTTTCTTT.

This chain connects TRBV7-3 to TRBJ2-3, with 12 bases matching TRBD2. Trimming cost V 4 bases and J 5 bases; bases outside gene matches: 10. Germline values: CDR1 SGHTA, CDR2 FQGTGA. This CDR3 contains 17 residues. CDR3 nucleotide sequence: TGTGCCAGCAGCTCCAGGGAACTAGCGGGGGGAGTAGATACGCAGTATTTT. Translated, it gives CASSSRELAGGVDTQYF.

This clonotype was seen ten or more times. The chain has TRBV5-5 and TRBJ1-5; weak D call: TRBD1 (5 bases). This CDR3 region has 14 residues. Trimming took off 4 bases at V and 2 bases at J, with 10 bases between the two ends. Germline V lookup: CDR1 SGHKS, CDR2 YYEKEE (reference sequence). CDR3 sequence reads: CASSQGGGNQPQHF. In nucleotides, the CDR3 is TGTGCCAGCAGCCAAGGAGGGGGCAATCAGCCCCAGCATTTT. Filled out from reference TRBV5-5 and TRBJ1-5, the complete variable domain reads DAGVTQSPTHLIKTRGQQVTLRCSPISGHKSVSWYQQVLGQGPQFIFQYYEKEERGRGNFPDRFSARQFPNYSSELNVNALLLGDSALYLCASSQGGGNQPQHFGDGTRLSIL.

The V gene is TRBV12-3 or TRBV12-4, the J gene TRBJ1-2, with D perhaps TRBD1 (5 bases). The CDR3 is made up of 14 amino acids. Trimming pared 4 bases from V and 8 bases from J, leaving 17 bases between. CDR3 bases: TGTGCCAGCAGTTACTTAGGGGCCGCGAGGGGCTACACCTTC. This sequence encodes CASSYLGAARGYTF.

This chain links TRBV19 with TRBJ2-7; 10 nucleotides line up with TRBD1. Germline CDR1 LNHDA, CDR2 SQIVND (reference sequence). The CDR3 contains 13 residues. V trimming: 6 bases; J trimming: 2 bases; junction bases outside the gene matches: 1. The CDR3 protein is CASRDRGAYEQYF. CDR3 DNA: TGTGCCAGTAGGGACAGGGGGGCCTACGAGCAGTACTTC.

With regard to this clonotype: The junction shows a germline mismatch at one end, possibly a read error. CDR3 in amino acids: CASSSGQGGFKDIQYF. The CDR3 DNA follows: TGTGCCAGCAGCTCTGGACAGGGAGGATTCAAAGACATTCAGTACTTC. J is TRBJ2-4 and V is TRBV7-9; 8 nucleotides align to TRBD1. The V gene's germline CDR1 is SEHNR and CDR2 FQNEAQ (reference sequence). The CDR3 sequence is 16 residues long.

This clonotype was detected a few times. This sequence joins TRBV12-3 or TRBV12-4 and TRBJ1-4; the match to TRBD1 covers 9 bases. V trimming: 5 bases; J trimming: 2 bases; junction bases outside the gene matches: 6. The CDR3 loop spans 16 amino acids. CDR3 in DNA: TGTGCCAGCAGTCCGGGACAGGGTTCGACTAATGAAAAACTGTTTTTT. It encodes CASSPGQGSTNEKLFF.

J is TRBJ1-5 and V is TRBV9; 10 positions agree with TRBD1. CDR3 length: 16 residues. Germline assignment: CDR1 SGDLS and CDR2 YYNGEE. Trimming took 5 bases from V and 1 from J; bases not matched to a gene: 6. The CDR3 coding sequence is TGTGCCAGCAGTCCGGGACAGGGGTTGAGCAATCAGCCCCAGCATTTT. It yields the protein CASSPGQGLSNQPQHF.